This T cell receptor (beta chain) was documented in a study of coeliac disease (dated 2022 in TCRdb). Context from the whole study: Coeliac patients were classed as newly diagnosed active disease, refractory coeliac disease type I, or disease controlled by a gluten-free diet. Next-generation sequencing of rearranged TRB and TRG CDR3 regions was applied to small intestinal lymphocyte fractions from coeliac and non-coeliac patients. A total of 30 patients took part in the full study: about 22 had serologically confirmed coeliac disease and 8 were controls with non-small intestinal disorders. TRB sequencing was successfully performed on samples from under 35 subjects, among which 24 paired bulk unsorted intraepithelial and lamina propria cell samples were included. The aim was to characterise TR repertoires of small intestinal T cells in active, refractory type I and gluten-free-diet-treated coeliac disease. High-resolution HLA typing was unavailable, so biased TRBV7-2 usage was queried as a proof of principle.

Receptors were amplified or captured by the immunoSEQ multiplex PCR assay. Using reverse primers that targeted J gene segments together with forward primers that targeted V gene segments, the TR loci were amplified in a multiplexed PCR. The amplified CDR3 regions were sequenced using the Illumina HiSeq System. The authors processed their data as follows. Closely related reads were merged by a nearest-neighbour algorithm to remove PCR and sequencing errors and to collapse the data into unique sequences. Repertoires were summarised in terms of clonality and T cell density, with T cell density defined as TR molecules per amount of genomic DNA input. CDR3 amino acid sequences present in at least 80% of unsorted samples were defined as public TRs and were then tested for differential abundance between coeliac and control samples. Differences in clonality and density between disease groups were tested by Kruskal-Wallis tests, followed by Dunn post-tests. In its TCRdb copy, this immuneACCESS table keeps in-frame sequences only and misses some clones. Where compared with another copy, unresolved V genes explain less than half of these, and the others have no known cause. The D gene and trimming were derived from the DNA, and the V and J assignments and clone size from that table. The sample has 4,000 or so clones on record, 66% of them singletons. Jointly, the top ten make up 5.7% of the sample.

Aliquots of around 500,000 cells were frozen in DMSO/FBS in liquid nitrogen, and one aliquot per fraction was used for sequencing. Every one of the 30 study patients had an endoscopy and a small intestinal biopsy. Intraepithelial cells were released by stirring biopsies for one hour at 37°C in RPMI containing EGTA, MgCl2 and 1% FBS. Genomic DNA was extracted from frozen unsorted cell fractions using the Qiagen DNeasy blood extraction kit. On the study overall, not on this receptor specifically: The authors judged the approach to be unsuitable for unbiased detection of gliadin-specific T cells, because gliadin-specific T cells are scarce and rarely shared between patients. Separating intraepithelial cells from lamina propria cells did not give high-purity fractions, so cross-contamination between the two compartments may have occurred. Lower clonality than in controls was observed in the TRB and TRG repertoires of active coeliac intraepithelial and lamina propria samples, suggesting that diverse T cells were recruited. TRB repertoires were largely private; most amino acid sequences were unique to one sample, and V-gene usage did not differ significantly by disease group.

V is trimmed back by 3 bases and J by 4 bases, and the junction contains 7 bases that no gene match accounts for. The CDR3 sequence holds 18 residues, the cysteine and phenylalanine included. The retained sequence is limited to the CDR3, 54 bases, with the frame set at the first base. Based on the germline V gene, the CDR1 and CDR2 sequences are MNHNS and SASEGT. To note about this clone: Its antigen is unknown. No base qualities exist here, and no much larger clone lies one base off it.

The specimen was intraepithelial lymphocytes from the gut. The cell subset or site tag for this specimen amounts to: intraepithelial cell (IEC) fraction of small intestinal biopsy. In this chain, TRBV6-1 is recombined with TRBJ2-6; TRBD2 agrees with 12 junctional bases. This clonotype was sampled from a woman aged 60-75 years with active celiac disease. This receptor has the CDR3 CASSESSGGASGANVLTF. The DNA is TGTGCCAGCAGTGAGTCTAGCGGGGGGGCGTCAGGGGCCAACGTCCTGACTTTC.